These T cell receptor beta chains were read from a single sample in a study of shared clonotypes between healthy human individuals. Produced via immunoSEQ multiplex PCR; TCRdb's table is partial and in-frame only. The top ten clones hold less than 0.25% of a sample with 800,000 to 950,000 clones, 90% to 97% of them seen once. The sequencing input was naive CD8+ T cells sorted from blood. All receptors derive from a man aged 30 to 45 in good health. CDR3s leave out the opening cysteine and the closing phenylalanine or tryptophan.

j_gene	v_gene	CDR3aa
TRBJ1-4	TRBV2	ASSEKQRINEKLF
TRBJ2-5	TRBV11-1	ASSSWTTPSETQY
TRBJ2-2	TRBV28	ASGTSGELF
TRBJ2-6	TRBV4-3	ASSQDGGLIAGANVLT
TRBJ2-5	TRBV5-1	ASSPYSPGLADLQETQY
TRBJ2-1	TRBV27	ASSPRLAANNEQF
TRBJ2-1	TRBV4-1	ASSQDPLREQF
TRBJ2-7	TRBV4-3	ASSQGPGTGRYEQY
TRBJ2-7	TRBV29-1	SVVAGVRNEQY
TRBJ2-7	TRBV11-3	ASSLERGNGSYEQY
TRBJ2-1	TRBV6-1	ASSEANEQF